This TCR beta chain was profiled in a study of T cell repertoires in cytomegalovirus infection. In the study overall: Evidence of both CMV infection and a matching HLA type came from public TCR beta signatures.

TCRdb fed the reads into MiXCR, producing one record per CDR3 protein. The data contain around 750,000 distinct CDR3 sequences, approximately 29% of them singletons. Remarks on this clonotype: The antigen is not known.

Trimming pared 7 bases from V and 0 bases from J, leaving 4 bases between. CDR3 size: 13 residues. CDR1 LGHNT and CDR2 FRNRAP come from the germline V gene. This chain joins TRBV12-5 and TRBJ2-6; D is uncertain. This clonotype was sampled from a human donor in good health (CMV status not recorded). Some clones in this sample may be carry-over from other donors' samples. Specimen: cultured CD8+ T cells from PBMCs, collected from culture after CMV antigen stimulation. The CDR3, as DNA: TGTGCTAGTGCCCTCTCTGGGGCCAACGTCCTGACTTTC. It yields the protein CASALSGANVLTF.